This is a list of T cell receptor beta chains from one sample in a study of shared clonotypes between healthy human individuals. Here immunoSEQ multiplex PCR was the method, and the copy in TCRdb shows in-frame clones only, minus some. Here the sample spans about 470,000 clones, roughly 80% being singletons. The material sequenced was PBMCs. These receptors were collected from a woman aged 40 to 50 in good health. Some clones in this sample may be carry-over from other donors' samples. Both conserved end residues are part of each CDR3. The D gene is left open where the match is weak. Some rows have no size entry. The others give once, few or many, or a class for an expanded clone.

d_gene: -
len: 16
abundance: -
v_gene: TRBV9
j_gene: TRBJ1-2
CDR3nt: TGTGCCAGCAGCGTAGGGGGGGGGACCCCTAACTATGGCTACACCTTC
CDR3aa: CASSVGGGTPNYGYTF

d_gene: -
len: 14
abundance: -
v_gene: TRBV30
j_gene: TRBJ1-5
CDR3nt: TGTGCCTGGAGTGGGTCTGGGGGCGTTCAGCCCCAGCATTTT
CDR3aa: CAWSGSGGVQPQHF

d_gene: -
len: 14
abundance: -
v_gene: TRBV27
j_gene: TRBJ2-1
CDR3nt: TGTGCCACTTCGGGCGGGCCGTACTACAATGAGCAGTTCTTC
CDR3aa: CATSGGPYYNEQFF

d_gene: TRBD1
len: 14
abundance: -
v_gene: TRBV10-1
j_gene: TRBJ2-7
CDR3nt: TGCGCCAGCAGCCAATGGACAGGGGACGACGAGCAGTACTTC
CDR3aa: CASSQWTGDDEQYF

d_gene: -
len: 13
abundance: many
v_gene: TRBV30
j_gene: TRBJ2-7
CDR3nt: TGTGCCTGGAGTATGCCGGCGGAGCCGTTTGCGTACTTC
CDR3aa: CAWSMPAEPFAYF

d_gene: -
len: 14
abundance: -
v_gene: TRBV11-2
j_gene: TRBJ1-2
CDR3nt: TGTGCCAGCAGCTTACCCGGGAGGAGCTATGGCTACACCTTC
CDR3aa: CASSLPGRSYGYTF

d_gene: -
len: 15
abundance: -
v_gene: TRBV5-1
j_gene: TRBJ2-6
CDR3nt: TGCGCCACATGTGACGGCAGCTCTGGGGCCAACGTCCTGACTTTC
CDR3aa: CATCDGSSGANVLTF

d_gene: -
len: 13
abundance: -
v_gene: TRBV7-8
j_gene: TRBJ1-1
CDR3nt: TGTGCCAGCAGCCACTCTTACAACACTGAAGCTTTCTTT
CDR3aa: CASSHSYNTEAFF

d_gene: TRBD1
len: 14
abundance: few
v_gene: TRBV5-8
j_gene: TRBJ2-7
CDR3nt: TGTGCCAGCAGCTCGGGACAGGGGATGGACGAGCAGTACTTC
CDR3aa: CASSSGQGMDEQYF

d_gene: -
len: 11
abundance: few
v_gene: TRBV6-6
j_gene: TRBJ2-3
CDR3nt: TGTGCCAGCACCAACGGAGATACGCAGTATTTT
CDR3aa: CASTNGDTQYF

d_gene: TRBD2
len: 16
abundance: -
v_gene: TRBV7-9
j_gene: TRBJ2-1
CDR3nt: TGTGCCAGCAGCTCCTTTAGCGGGAGCTCCTACAATGAGCAGTTCTTC
CDR3aa: CASSSFSGSSYNEQFF

d_gene: TRBD2
len: 14
abundance: -
v_gene: TRBV28
j_gene: TRBJ2-7
CDR3nt: TGTGCCAGCCTAGCGGGAGGGAGGACCTACGAGCAGTACTTC
CDR3aa: CASLAGGRTYEQYF